Presented here are 28 T cell receptor beta chains from one specimen sequenced in a study of shared clonotypes between healthy human individuals. Measured with immunoSEQ multiplex PCR; TCRdb has only the in-frame clones, and not every one. The sample has about 800,000 clones; about 96% are singletons. Terminally differentiated effector memory CD45RA+ cells were excluded by CCR7 positive selection of CD45RO-negative cells. Specimen: naive CD8+ T cells sorted from blood. Receptor source: a man aged 30 to 45 in good health.

The J gene is TRBJ2-1, the V gene TRBV4-3; 9 bases are a match to TRBD2. J gave up 13 bases and V 0 bases, and 13 bases lay outside the gene matches. The CDR3 has 16 amino acids. Germline values: CDR1 LGHNA, CDR2 YSLEER. DNA of the CDR3: TGCGCCAGCAGCCAAGATAGGGGACTAGCTATGGTACATCAGTTCTTC. Translating gives CASSQDRGLAMVHQFF.

This chain connects TRBV2 to TRBJ2-7, with a possible D match to TRBD2 (6 bases). CDR1 and CDR2 (germline): SNHLY, FYNNEI. This CDR3 is built from 12 residues. Trimming removed 7 bases from V and 3 bases from J, with 10 bases in between. CDR3 residues: CASIMGGYEQYF. CDR3 nucleotides: TGTGCCAGCATAATGGGGGGCTACGAGCAGTACTTC.

V gene TRBV7-2 combines with J gene TRBJ2-7, with TRBD1 as a possible D gene (5 bases). Trimming took off 2 bases at V and 7 bases at J, with 15 bases between the two ends. CDR1 is SGHTA and CDR2 is FQGNSA in the germline V gene. This CDR3 comprises 14 residues. CDR3 coding DNA: TGTGCCAGCAGCTTATTGGGTGACCGGACAGAGCAGTACTTC. Translation gives CASSLLGDRTEQYF.

The gene calls are TRBV9 and TRBJ2-1; 9 nucleotides line up with TRBD2. Germline lookup yields CDR1 SGDLS and CDR2 YYNGEE. J was trimmed by 7 bases and V by 4 bases; bases with no gene match: 3. The CDR3 runs 13 residues. Written as DNA, the CDR3 is TGTGCCAGCAGCACTACTAGCGGGAATGAGCAGTTCTTC. It codes for CASSTTSGNEQFF.

The chain employs TRBV2 and TRBJ2-7, with 8 positions matching TRBD1. With V trimmed by 6 bases and J by 4 bases, 14 bases remained unmatched. This CDR3 has 16 residues. Looked up from germline, CDR1 is SNHLY and CDR2 is FYNNEI. The CDR3 coding sequence is TGTGCCAGCAGCCCTACGCTGGACAGGGACGTGTACGAGCAGTACTTC. Translating it yields CASSPTLDRDVYEQYF.

The rearrangement uses TRBV4-3 and TRBJ2-5; TRBD1 is a possible D gene (5 bases). The CDR3 is made up of 16 amino acids. Trimming took off 0 bases at V and 1 base at J, with 12 bases between the two ends. Germline-derived CDR1 and CDR2 are LGHNA and YSLEER. The DNA of the CDR3 is TGCGCCAGCAGCCAAGACAGGGTCACCCCCCAAGAGACCCAGTACTTC. This codes for CASSQDRVTPQETQYF.

The V and J genes are TRBV27 and TRBJ2-3, with D tentatively TRBD1 or TRBD2 (7 bases each). The CDR3 contains 14 residues. CDR1 and CDR2 (germline): MNHEY, SMNVEV (reference sequence). Trimming took off 6 bases at V and 2 bases at J, with 12 bases between the two ends. The CDR3 DNA follows: TGTGCCAGCAGGCAGGGGGACTACACAGATACGCAGTATTTT. Amino acids: CASRQGDYTDTQYF.

The chain has TRBV11-2 and TRBJ2-1; possibly TRBD1 for D (5 bases). Per germline, CDR1 SGHAT and CDR2 FQNNGV. The CDR3 contains 15 residues. The V end lost 6 bases, the J end lost 2 bases, and 14 bases lay between the germline ends. CDR3 sequence reads: CASSYNTGTYNEQFF. As DNA, the CDR3 is TGTGCCAGCAGTTACAACACAGGTACCTACAATGAGCAGTTCTTC. Full variable domain (remainder filled in from reference TRBV11-2 and TRBJ2-1): EAGVAQSPRYKIIEKRQSVAFWCNPISGHATLYWYQQILGQGPKLLIQFQNNGVVDDSQLPKDRFSAERLKGVDSTLKIQPAKLEDSAVYLCASSYNTGTYNEQFFGPGTRLTVL.

The genes are TRBV4-3 and TRBJ2-7, with 11 bases fitting TRBD2. Looked up from germline, CDR1 is LGHNA and CDR2 is YSLEER. The CDR3 consists of 15 residues. After removal of 1 base from V and 3 bases from J, the junction contained 2 bases not matched to a gene. The CDR3 spells CASSQGLAGNYEQYF. CDR3 coding DNA: TGCGCCAGCAGCCAAGGACTAGCGGGAAACTACGAGCAGTACTTC.

V is TRBV7-9 and J is TRBJ2-7; 7 bases match TRBD1. The germline CDR1 and CDR2 sequences are SEHNR and FQNEAQ (reference sequence). The CDR3 is 14 amino acids. Germline trimming cut 5 bases from V and 3 bases from J; bases unmatched to any gene: 7. The CDR3 coding sequence is TGTGCCAGCAGCCACAGGGGCCACGTCTACGAGCAGTACTTC. This codes for CASSHRGHVYEQYF.

The chain recombines TRBV5-6 with TRBJ2-3; D is possibly TRBD1 or TRBD2 (5 bases each). CDR3 length: 15 amino acids. V was pared by 4 bases and J by 2 bases, with 14 bases between. CDR1 is SGHDT and CDR2 is YYEEEE in the germline V gene. For the CDR3, the DNA is TGTGCCAGCAGCCGTACCGGGACGACCACAGATACGCAGTATTTT. It yields the protein CASSRTGTTTDTQYF.

This clone has a single count. The chain combines TRBV7-9 with TRBJ2-1, with 12 bases matching TRBD2. V dropped 5 bases and J dropped 7; count of bases not matched to a gene: 9. CDR1 and CDR2 (germline): SEHNR, FQNEAQ (reference sequence). The CDR3 is made up of 16 amino acids. Here the CDR3 reads CASSPQTSGSINEQFF. CDR3 in DNA: TGTGCCAGCAGCCCCCAGACTAGCGGGAGTATTAATGAGCAGTTCTTC.

This rearrangement joins TRBV7-6 to TRBJ1-3, with 9 positions matching TRBD1. CDR3 length: 17 residues. The germline gives CDR1 SGHVS, CDR2 FNYEAQ. With V trimmed by 5 bases and J by 0 bases, 8 bases remained unmatched. The CDR3 loop reads CASSISGTGYSGNTIYF. DNA of the CDR3: TGTGCCAGCAGCATCTCCGGGACAGGGTACTCTGGAAACACCATATATTTT.

This sequence joins TRBV30 and TRBJ1-2; tentatively, D is TRBD1 (6 bases). V was shortened by 8 bases and J by 3 bases, with 10 bases between the two germline ends. This CDR3 is built from 11 residues. The V gene's germline CDR1 is GTSNPN and CDR2 SVGIG (reference sequence). This CDR3 reads CAATGDYGYTF. The CDR3 bases are TGTGCCGCGACAGGCGACTATGGCTACACCTTC.

The V call is TRBV7-9, the J call TRBJ2-7; 9 nucleotides agree with TRBD1. The V and J ends lost 5 bases and 7 bases, in that order; junction bases with no gene match: 12. The germline gives CDR1 SEHNR, CDR2 FQNEAQ (reference sequence). The CDR3 covers 15 residues. CDR3 sequence: CASSAGQGPSFEQYF. CDR3 DNA sequence: TGTGCCAGCAGCGCAGGACAGGGGCCATCGTTTGAGCAGTACTTC.

The gene calls are TRBV6-1 and TRBJ2-1; D is uncertain. There are 13 residues in the CDR3. The germline V gene has CDR1 MNHNS and CDR2 SASEGT. With 1 base removed from V and 8 bases from J, the gap between germline ends came to 9 bases. This CDR3 reads CASSEGYSHEQFF. The CDR3 coding sequence is TGTGCCAGCAGTGAAGGGTATAGTCATGAGCAGTTCTTC.

The sample holds one count of this clone. The genes are TRBV9 and TRBJ2-5; possible D gene TRBD2, 5 bases. Germline V lookup: CDR1 SGDLS, CDR2 YYNGEE. The CDR3 loop spans 18 amino acids. Trimming took 3 bases from V and 4 from J, leaving 25 bases between them. CDR3 sequence: CASSEERDSEVFGETQYF. As DNA, the CDR3 is TGTGCCAGCAGCGAGGAGAGGGATTCGGAGGTTTTTGGAGAGACCCAGTACTTC.

This clone showed up just once. The V and J genes are TRBV5-1 and TRBJ2-7; 10 bases align to TRBD1. The CDR3 sequence is 15 residues long. V was clipped by 4 bases and J by 5 bases; unmatched bases: 9. CDR1 and CDR2 (germline): SGHRS, YFSETQ. CDR3 coding DNA: TGCGCCAGCAGCAGGGAGACAGGGGGCTCTCACGAGCAGTACTTC. Translation: CASSRETGGSHEQYF.

The V gene is TRBV2, the J gene TRBJ1-5, with 7 bases matching TRBD1. This CDR3 region has 18 residues. Unmatched junction bases numbered 17, after V lost 5 bases and J lost 4 bases. Germline loops: CDR1 SNHLY, CDR2 FYNNEI. The CDR3 nucleotides read TGTGCCAGCAGTACAACTAGACAGGGTCGATTCCAAAATCAGCCCCAGCATTTT. This codes for CASSTTRQGRFQNQPQHF.

This clone was recorded only once. The chain has TRBV9 and TRBJ2-7, with 8 bases aligning to TRBD1. Germline assignment: CDR1 SGDLS and CDR2 YYNGEE. Trimming removed 3 bases from V and 1 base from J; junction bases left unmatched: 9. This CDR3 has 16 residues. The DNA of the CDR3 is TGTGCCAGCAGCGCGAGCGATGGACAGGGTTCCTACGAGCAGTACTTC. Protein product: CASSASDGQGSYEQYF.

In its sample, this clone was seen once. The chain is built from TRBV7-9 and TRBJ2-1; the D gene is possibly TRBD2 (6 bases). Trimming shortened V by 5 bases and J by 3 bases, and 17 bases separated the two germline ends. The germline V gene has CDR1 SEHNR and CDR2 FQNEAQ (reference sequence). The length of the CDR3 is 16 residues. For the CDR3, the DNA is TGTGCCAGCAGCCCCCCGGTTAGCGGAAACTACAATGAGCAGTTCTTC. Translating gives CASSPPVSGNYNEQFF.

This chain uses TRBV6-9 with TRBJ2-3; D is ambiguous. The CDR3 runs to 15 residues. Germline V lookup: CDR1 MNHGY, CDR2 SVAAGI. The germline V and J ends were trimmed by 4 bases and 2 bases, with 13 bases remaining between them. The CDR3 DNA sequence: TGTGCCAGCAGTTCACCGGGTTCTACCACAGATACGCAGTATTTT. Translation gives CASSSPGSTTDTQYF.

This rearrangement joins TRBV6-5 to TRBJ2-7; 12 bases are a match to TRBD2. CDR1 is MNHEY, CDR2 SVGAGI, per germline. CDR3 length: 16 residues. The trim removed 0 bases at V and 3 bases at J, leaving 3 bases unmatched. CDR3 amino acids: CASSYSRGLAGYEQYF. CDR3 sequence (DNA): TGTGCCAGCAGTTACTCTCGGGGACTAGCGGGCTACGAGCAGTACTTC.

The V gene is TRBV9, the J gene TRBJ2-3, with 10 bases that match TRBD2. V trimming: 3 bases; J trimming: 0 bases; junction bases outside the gene matches: 4. The germline V gene encodes CDR1 SGDLS and CDR2 YYNGEE. This CDR3 has 16 amino acids. The CDR3 spells CASSDQAGGSTDTQYF. In nucleotides, the CDR3 is TGTGCCAGCAGCGACCAAGCGGGAGGGAGCACAGATACGCAGTATTTT.

This sequence joins TRBV7-2 and TRBJ1-1, with D unclear. Between the trimmed V and J ends, which lost 3 bases and 4 bases, there was a span of 9 bases. Germline V gene lookup returns CDR1 SGHTA and CDR2 FQGNSA. The CDR3 spans 13 residues. The CDR3 region is CASSLSKVTEAFF. CDR3 coding DNA: TGTGCCAGCAGCTTGAGTAAGGTCACTGAAGCTTTCTTT. Complete variable domain (other parts from reference TRBV7-2 and TRBJ1-1): GAGVSQSPSNKVTEKGKDVELRCDPISGHTALYWYRQSLGQGLEFLIYFQGNSAPDKSGLPSDRFSAERTGGSVSTLTIQRTQQEDSAVYLCASSLSKVTEAFFGQGTRLTVV.

As to this clone: The same CDR3 is also encoded by other DNA sequences in this sample. This chain connects TRBV7-9 to TRBJ2-7; no clear D. Germline V gene lookup returns CDR1 SEHNR and CDR2 FQNEAQ (reference sequence). The V end was cut by 5 bases, the J end by 2 bases, with 4 bases between. The CDR3 sequence is 11 residues long. CDR3 region: CASSPAYEQYF. CDR3 nucleotide sequence: TGTGCCAGCAGCCCCGCCTACGAGCAGTACTTC.

Regarding this clone: The same CDR3 arises from other DNA sequences in this sample as well. This chain uses TRBV6-5 with TRBJ1-1; perhaps TRBD1 as D (6 bases). The CDR3 has 14 amino acids. V was trimmed by 2 bases and J by 1 base, leaving 8 bases between them. Germline CDR1 is MNHEY and CDR2 is SVGAGI. The CDR3 reads CASSYRGQNTEAFF. The CDR3 region has the DNA TGTGCCAGCAGTTACAGGGGACAGAACACTGAAGCTTTCTTT.

The chain combines TRBV11-2 with TRBJ2-7; D remains ambiguous. Germline loops: CDR1 SGHAT, CDR2 FQNNGV. Trimming shortened V by 3 bases and J by 2 bases, and 8 bases separated the two germline ends. There are 13 residues in the CDR3. As DNA, the CDR3 is TGTGCCAGCAGCTTGACCACAACCTACGAGCAGTACTTC. It yields the protein CASSLTTTYEQYF. Full variable domain (outside the CDR3, taken from reference TRBV11-2 and TRBJ2-7): EAGVAQSPRYKIIEKRQSVAFWCNPISGHATLYWYQQILGQGPKLLIQFQNNGVVDDSQLPKDRFSAERLKGVDSTLKIQPAKLEDSAVYLCASSLTTTYEQYFGPGTRLTVT.